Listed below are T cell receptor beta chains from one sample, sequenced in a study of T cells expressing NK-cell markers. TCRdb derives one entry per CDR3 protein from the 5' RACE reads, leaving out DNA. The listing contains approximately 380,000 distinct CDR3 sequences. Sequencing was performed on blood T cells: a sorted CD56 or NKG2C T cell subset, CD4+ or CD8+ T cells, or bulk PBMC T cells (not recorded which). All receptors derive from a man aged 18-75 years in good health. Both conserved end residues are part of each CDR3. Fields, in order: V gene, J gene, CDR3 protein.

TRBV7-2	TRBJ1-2	CASSPDRAPNYGYTF
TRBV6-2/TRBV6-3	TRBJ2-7	CASNRRGQSSYEQYF
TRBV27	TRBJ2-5	CASRSAQETQYF
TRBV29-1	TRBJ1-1	CSVTGTWRGVTEAFF
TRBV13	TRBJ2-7	CASSNQPGGEQYF
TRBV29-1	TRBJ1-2	CSAGQGWGGYTF
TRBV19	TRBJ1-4	CASRNRGDDEKLFF
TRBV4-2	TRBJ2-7	CASSQGRGGAYEQYF
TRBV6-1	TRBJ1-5	CASRGETGIRNQPQHF
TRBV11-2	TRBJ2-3	CASSLGTPRRDTQYF